The source of this TCR beta chain is a study of T cells after yellow fever vaccination. Study-wide results and limits: Weaker in magnitude, the secondary response showed a faster peak on day 5 versus 15. Contaminating bulk clonotypes could be abundant in FACS-sorted repertoires.

Generation of TCR cDNA used 5'RACE template switching (which added a universal primer site and UMIs). TCRdb processed the 5' RACE reads anew with MiXCR; each CDR3 protein has one entry. The table lists under 90,000 distinct CDR3 sequences, approximately 7% of them singletons. This CDR3 has 14 residues. V lost 8 bases and J 5 bases, leaving 17 bases between the germline ends. CDR1 is SGHDT and CDR2 is YYEEEE in the germline V gene. With regard to this clonotype: What it binds is not known.

This material consisted of CD8+ T cells sorted from PBMCs, taken around 45 days after the first yellow fever vaccination. The TCR comes from a man between 18 and 35 years old who received the YFV17D yellow fever vaccine. The genes are TRBV5-6 and TRBJ2-1; tentative D call: TRBD2 (5 bases). The CDR3 spells CARSPGVRHNEQFF. CDR3 nucleotides: TGTGCCAGGAGCCCCGGGGTACGCCACAATGAGCAGTTCTTC. The whole variable domain, filled in from reference TRBV5-6 and TRBJ2-1, reads DAGVTQSPTHLIKTRGQQVTLRCSPKSGHDTVSWYQQALGQGPQFIFQYYEEEERQRGNFPDRFSGHQFPNYSSELNVNALLLGDSALYLCARSPGVRHNEQFFGPGTRLTVL.